A selection of T cell receptor beta chains follows, all from one sample in a study of blood T cell repertoires in COVID-19. Profiling relied on immunoSEQ multiplex PCR, and the TCRdb table lists in-frame clones only, not all of them. The table records about 180,000 clones, about 82% of them present only once. Sequenced input: PBMCs or T cells enriched from blood (not recorded which). The source of these receptors is a woman aged 30 to 39 who had recovered from COVID-19. CDR3s include the opening cysteine and the closing phenylalanine or tryptophan. D genes are given only for firm matches. Clone size appears in some rows only: once, few, many, or a class for an expanded clone.

D	V	J	size	CDR3	DNA
NA	TRBV7-6	TRBJ1-1	NA	CASSPSVQGNTEAFF	TGTGCCAGCAGCCCGTCGGTCCAGGGGAACACTGAAGCTTTCTTT
TRBD2	TRBV3-1/TRBV3-2	TRBJ2-7	NA	CASSQAPGGIYEQYF	TGTGCCAGCAGCCAAGCCCCGGGGGGAATCTACGAGCAGTACTTC
TRBD1	TRBV6-5	TRBJ2-1	NA	CASSRDSHNEQFF	TGTGCCAGCAGCCGGGACAGCCACAATGAGCAGTTCTTC
NA	TRBV7-7	TRBJ2-1	NA	CASSLLGAPYNEQFF	TGTGCTAGCAGCCTACTGGGAGCGCCCTACAATGAGCAGTTCTTC
NA	TRBV11-1	TRBJ2-7	NA	CASSAAYEQYF	TGTGCCAGCAGCGCGGCCTACGAGCAGTACTTC
TRBD1	TRBV7-9	TRBJ1-2	NA	CASRGDRVGGYTF	TGTGCCAGCAGGGGGGACAGGGTCGGTGGCTACACCTTC
TRBD2	TRBV29-1	TRBJ2-5	NA	CSVEASGRAGETQYF	TGCAGCGTTGAGGCTAGCGGGAGGGCCGGTGAGACCCAGTACTTC
TRBD2	TRBV7-3	TRBJ2-5	NA	CASSLGLAGVETQYF	TGTGCCAGCAGCTTAGGACTAGCGGGAGTGGAGACCCAGTACTTC
TRBD1	TRBV28	TRBJ2-2	NA	CASSLWTGGLNTGELFF	TGTGCCAGCAGTTTATGGACAGGGGGCTTGAACACCGGGGAGCTGTTTTTT
NA	TRBV28	TRBJ1-1	NA	CASTLGEDLGEAFF	TGTGCCAGCACTCTTGGGGAGGACTTGGGTGAAGCTTTCTTT
TRBD2	TRBV6-6	TRBJ2-1	NA	CASSLSGKGNEQFF	TGTGCCAGCAGTTTAAGCGGGAAGGGAAATGAGCAGTTCTTC
TRBD2	TRBV5-1	TRBJ2-1	once	CASRRAGGPDNEQFF	TGCGCCAGCAGGCGGGCGGGAGGGCCGGACAATGAGCAGTTCTTC
TRBD2	TRBV4-2	TRBJ2-1	NA	CASSQGVQRGSSYNEQFF	TGTGCCAGCAGCCAAGGGGTCCAGCGGGGAAGCTCCTACAATGAGCAGTTCTTC
TRBD2	TRBV24-1	TRBJ2-2	NA	CATSRVAGLNTGELFF	TGTGCCACCAGTAGAGTAGCGGGACTCAACACCGGGGAGCTGTTTTTT
NA	TRBV19	TRBJ2-7	NA	CASSIGSRQRHEQYF	TGTGCCAGTAGTATTGGCTCGAGACAGCGCCACGAGCAGTACTTC
NA	TRBV28	TRBJ2-7	NA	CASIPDPRLPLEQYF	TGTGCCAGCATCCCCGACCCGCGACTCCCCCTCGAGCAGTACTTC
TRBD2	TRBV6-5	TRBJ2-3	NA	CASSTAGTRGDTQYF	TGTGCCAGCAGCACGGCCGGGACTAGAGGAGATACGCAGTATTTT
NA	TRBV5-6	TRBJ1-1	NA	CASSLNNMNTEAFF	TGTGCCAGCAGCTTGAACAATATGAACACTGAAGCTTTCTTT
TRBD2	TRBV11-2	TRBJ2-1	NA	CASSPLAGRYNEQFF	TGTGCCAGCAGCCCACTAGCGGGTAGGTACAATGAGCAGTTCTTC
TRBD1	TRBV5-1	TRBJ2-1	NA	CASQATPPGTGGSDEQFF	TGCGCCAGCCAAGCTACCCCACCAGGGACAGGGGGCTCGGATGAGCAGTTCTTC
NA	TRBV2	TRBJ2-7	NA	CAKGQGYEQYF	TGTGCCAAAGGACAAGGCTACGAGCAGTACTTC
NA	TRBV7-9	TRBJ2-2	few	CATTERSDTGELFF	TGTGCGACCACCGAGCGTTCGGACACCGGGGAGCTGTTTTTT
NA	TRBV10-3	TRBJ1-1	NA	CAIRPQINTEAFF	TGTGCCATCAGACCACAGATCAACACTGAAGCTTTCTTT
NA	TRBV4-2	TRBJ1-1	NA	CASSQDLEGRREAFF	TGTGCCAGCAGCCAAGATTTAGAAGGGAGGAGGGAAGCTTTCTTT
NA	TRBV6-5	TRBJ1-2	NA	CASSSRDRIVYGYTF	TGTGCCAGCAGTTCCCGAGACAGGATCGTTTATGGCTACACCTTC
TRBD1	TRBV5-1	TRBJ1-5	NA	CASSLAPTGGNQPQHF	TGCGCCAGCAGCTTGGCCCCAACAGGGGGCAATCAGCCCCAGCATTTT
TRBD1	TRBV6-6	TRBJ1-5	few	CASSLIQGARQPQHF	TGTGCCAGCAGTTTAATTCAGGGGGCGCGTCAGCCCCAGCATTTT
NA	TRBV6-5	TRBJ2-3	few	CASSYVAEGTDTQYF	TGTGCCAGCAGTTACGTAGCGGAGGGCACAGATACGCAGTATTTT
TRBD1	TRBV18	TRBJ1-3	NA	CASSRGQVVSGNTIYF	TGTGCCAGCTCACGGGGACAGGTGGTATCTGGAAACACCATATATTTT
TRBD2	TRBV5-1	TRBJ2-5	NA	CASKTGLGPQETQYF	TGCGCCAGCAAAACGGGACTAGGGCCTCAAGAGACCCAGTACTTC
NA	TRBV4-2	TRBJ2-5	NA	CASSYKGGAQETQYF	TGTGCCAGCAGTTATAAGGGCGGGGCCCAAGAGACCCAGTACTTC
NA	TRBV28	TRBJ2-7	once	CASSPEGRWSHYEQYF	TGTGCCAGCAGTCCCGAGGGTCGGTGGTCTCACTACGAGCAGTACTTC